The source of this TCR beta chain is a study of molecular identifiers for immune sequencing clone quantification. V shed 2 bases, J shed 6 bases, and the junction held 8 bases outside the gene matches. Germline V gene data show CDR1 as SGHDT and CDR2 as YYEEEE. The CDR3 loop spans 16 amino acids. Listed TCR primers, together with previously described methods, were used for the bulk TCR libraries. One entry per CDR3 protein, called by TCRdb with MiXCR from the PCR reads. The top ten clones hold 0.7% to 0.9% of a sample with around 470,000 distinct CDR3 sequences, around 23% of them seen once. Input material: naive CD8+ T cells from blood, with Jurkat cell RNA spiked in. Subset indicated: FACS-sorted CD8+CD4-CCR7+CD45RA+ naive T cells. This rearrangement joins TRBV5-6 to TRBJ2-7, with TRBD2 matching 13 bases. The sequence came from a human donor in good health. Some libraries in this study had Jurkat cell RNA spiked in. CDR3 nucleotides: TGTGCCAGCAGCTTAATGACTAGCGGGGGGTCTGGCGAGCAGTACTTC. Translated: CASSLMTSGGSGEQYF.